This T cell receptor beta chain was identified during a study of blood T cells in healthy people across ages. For every donor, a draw yielded around 10 milliliters of peripheral blood. Using a J-beta primer mix together with a sample-barcoded 5' primer, a second PCR was run for about 7 to 12 cycles. TCRdb independently ran MiXCR on the 5' RACE reads; one entry per CDR3 protein. The sample has some 1,500,000 distinct CDR3 sequences, less than 45% seen once. Between the trimmed V and J ends, which lost 6 bases and 9 bases, there was a span of 6 bases. The germline V gene encodes CDR1 DFQATT and CDR2 SNEGSKA (reference sequence). The CDR3 is 9 residues long.

This clonotype was obtained from a woman aged 18-29 years in good health. Sequenced: blood. The genes are TRBV20-1 and TRBJ1-5; no definite D call. This CDR3 reads CSAGGPQHF. DNA for the CDR3: TGCAGTGCCGGAGGGCCCCAGCATTTT.